Listed below are T cell receptor beta chains from one sample, sequenced in a study of CD8 T cells in ankylosing spondylitis. Each CDR3 protein is one row after TCRdb ran MiXCR on the 5' RACE reads. The sample lists roughly 180,000 distinct CDR3 sequences; roughly 13% were seen once. The sample comprised blood, either unsorted or a sorted T cell fraction (not recorded which). Source of these receptors: a male donor with ankylosing spondylitis or in good health (not recorded which). Each CDR3 is given with its conserved first and last residue. The order of the fields is D gene, V gene, clone size, J gene, CDR3 DNA, CDR3 protein. A D gene is named only where the DNA matches it firmly. Clone size is shown for a subset of rows, as once, few, many or a class of expanded clone.

D gene: .
V gene: TRBV12-3/TRBV12-4
clone size: few
J gene: TRBJ2-7
CDR3 DNA: TGTGCCAGCATGGGACGGATCTCCTACGAGCAGTACTTC
CDR3 protein: CASMGRISYEQYF

D gene: .
V gene: TRBV4-1
clone size: few
J gene: TRBJ2-7
CDR3 DNA: TGCGCCAGCAGCCATGCCGATCTACAGGGAAAGCAGTACTTC
CDR3 protein: CASSHADLQGKQYF

D gene: TRBD2
V gene: TRBV10-2
clone size: few
J gene: TRBJ2-1
CDR3 DNA: TGCGCCAGTCAAAGCGGGAGAGGCGACAATGAGCAGTTCTTC
CDR3 protein: CASQSGRGDNEQFF

D gene: TRBD2
V gene: TRBV20-1
clone size: few
J gene: TRBJ2-1
CDR3 DNA: TGCAGTGCGCCTTCATTAGCGGGGGGTCGATACAATGAGCAGTTCTTC
CDR3 protein: CSAPSLAGGRYNEQFF

D gene: TRBD1
V gene: TRBV6-5
clone size: few
J gene: TRBJ1-2
CDR3 DNA: TGTGCCTCCGGGACAGACTATGGCTACACCTTC
CDR3 protein: CASGTDYGYTF

D gene: .
V gene: TRBV10-1
clone size: few
J gene: TRBJ1-6
CDR3 DNA: TGCGCCAGCAGTACCCGGACAGTCTATAATTCACCCCTCCACTTT
CDR3 protein: CASSTRTVYNSPLHF

D gene: .
V gene: TRBV7-8
clone size: .
J gene: TRBJ2-2
CDR3 DNA: TGTGCCAGCAGAACAGAGGATGGGCACGGGGAGCTGTTTTTT
CDR3 protein: CASRTEDGHGELFF

D gene: .
V gene: TRBV5-1
clone size: few
J gene: TRBJ2-4
CDR3 DNA: TGCGCCAGCAGCCTGGCCTGGGATGGGGGAACCAAAAACATTCAGTACTTC
CDR3 protein: CASSLAWDGGTKNIQYF

D gene: .
V gene: TRBV12-3/TRBV12-4
clone size: few
J gene: TRBJ1-1
CDR3 DNA: TGTGCCAGCAGTTTAGAGCGGGGTTGGCGAGCTTTCTTT
CDR3 protein: CASSLERGWRAFF

D gene: TRBD1
V gene: TRBV13
clone size: few
J gene: TRBJ2-5
CDR3 DNA: TGTGCCAGCAGCTCTGCCGGGACAGTGAAAGAGACCCAGTACTTC
CDR3 protein: CASSSAGTVKETQYF

D gene: .
V gene: TRBV5-1
clone size: few
J gene: TRBJ2-5
CDR3 DNA: TGCGCCAGCAGCCCCCGACCGGGCCCGGGAGAGACCCAGTACTTC
CDR3 protein: CASSPRPGPGETQYF

D gene: .
V gene: TRBV30
clone size: few
J gene: TRBJ2-3
CDR3 DNA: TGTGCCTGGGGGGCTTATGGCGCAGATACGCAGTATTTT
CDR3 protein: CAWGAYGADTQYF

D gene: .
V gene: TRBV4-1
clone size: few
J gene: TRBJ2-2
CDR3 DNA: TGCGCCAGCAGCCTCTTAGGCGGGGTTGGTGGGGAGCTGTTTTTT
CDR3 protein: CASSLLGGVGGELFF

D gene: .
V gene: TRBV4-1
clone size: .
J gene: TRBJ2-7
CDR3 DNA: TGCGCCAGCAGCCCCTTGTCTCGGAACTACGAGCAGTACTTC
CDR3 protein: CASSPLSRNYEQYF

D gene: .
V gene: TRBV18
clone size: few
J gene: TRBJ1-4
CDR3 DNA: TGTGCCAGCTCACCACCGAATGAAAAACTGTTTTTT
CDR3 protein: CASSPPNEKLFF

D gene: .
V gene: TRBV7-9
clone size: .
J gene: TRBJ1-1
CDR3 DNA: TGTGCCAGCAGCTTAGACCGGGGCTCTGAAGCTTTCTTT
CDR3 protein: CASSLDRGSEAFF

D gene: .
V gene: TRBV30
clone size: .
J gene: TRBJ2-7
CDR3 DNA: TGTGCCTTTTTAGGCGGTTTCGGCGACGAGCAGTACTTC
CDR3 protein: CAFLGGFGDEQYF

D gene: .
V gene: TRBV5-1
clone size: few
J gene: TRBJ2-2
CDR3 DNA: TGCGCCAGCAGCTTGAATCTGGGGGCGTTAAGGAACACCGGGGAGCTGTTTTTT
CDR3 protein: CASSLNLGALRNTGELFF

D gene: TRBD1
V gene: TRBV7-6
clone size: .
J gene: TRBJ2-5
CDR3 DNA: TGTGCCAGCAGCTTAATCCCCGGGACAGGAGAAGAGACCCAGTACTTC
CDR3 protein: CASSLIPGTGEETQYF

D gene: .
V gene: TRBV7-9
clone size: .
J gene: TRBJ2-3
CDR3 DNA: TGTGCCAGCAGCTCCTTACCGCACGGCACAGATACGCAGTATTTT
CDR3 protein: CASSSLPHGTDTQYF

D gene: .
V gene: TRBV6-6
clone size: .
J gene: TRBJ1-3
CDR3 DNA: TGTGCCAGCAGTAGCAGGGGTGGCACCATATATTTT
CDR3 protein: CASSSRGGTIYF

D gene: .
V gene: TRBV11-3
clone size: few
J gene: TRBJ2-5
CDR3 DNA: TGTGCCAGCAGCTTAGCCGGCAGGGACCAGGAGACCCAGTACTTC
CDR3 protein: CASSLAGRDQETQYF

D gene: TRBD2
V gene: TRBV4-2
clone size: few
J gene: TRBJ2-3
CDR3 DNA: TGTGCCAGCAGCCCGGGACTAGCGCTATACACAGATACGCAGTATTTT
CDR3 protein: CASSPGLALYTDTQYF

D gene: .
V gene: TRBV12-3/TRBV12-4
clone size: many
J gene: TRBJ2-1
CDR3 DNA: TGTGCCAGCAGTTTCAGGGGCGGGGTCCCCTACAATGAGCAGTTCTTC
CDR3 protein: CASSFRGGVPYNEQFF

D gene: .
V gene: TRBV5-1
clone size: few
J gene: TRBJ2-7
CDR3 DNA: TGCGCCAGCAGCTTGGAAGAGACCTACGAGCAGTACTTC
CDR3 protein: CASSLEETYEQYF

D gene: TRBD1
V gene: TRBV25-1
clone size: few
J gene: TRBJ1-1
CDR3 DNA: TGTGCCACCCAGGACAGGGAGAGGGATCAAGCTTTCTTT
CDR3 protein: CATQDRERDQAFF

D gene: .
V gene: TRBV27
clone size: .
J gene: TRBJ2-2
CDR3 DNA: TGTGCCAGCGGACATACCACCGGGGAGCTGTTTTTT
CDR3 protein: CASGHTTGELFF

D gene: .
V gene: TRBV24-1
clone size: few
J gene: TRBJ2-3
CDR3 DNA: TGTGCCACCAGTGCCAATACACGGGCTACGCAGTATTTT
CDR3 protein: CATSANTRATQYF

D gene: .
V gene: TRBV27
clone size: many
J gene: TRBJ2-3
CDR3 DNA: TGTGCCAGCAGTTTATCTGAGGCAGATACGCAGTATTTT
CDR3 protein: CASSLSEADTQYF

D gene: .
V gene: TRBV12-3/TRBV12-4
clone size: .
J gene: TRBJ1-2
CDR3 DNA: TGTGCCAGCAGTTTTTCGGAAGGGGTGAGGCGCTATGGCTACACCTTC
CDR3 protein: CASSFSEGVRRYGYTF

D gene: TRBD1
V gene: TRBV27
clone size: .
J gene: TRBJ2-7
CDR3 DNA: TGTGCCAGCAGTTCGTGGACAGGGGGCTCCTACGAGCAGTACTTC
CDR3 protein: CASSSWTGGSYEQYF

D gene: .
V gene: TRBV4-2
clone size: once
J gene: TRBJ2-7
CDR3 DNA: TGTGCCAGCAGCCAAGTCCCCGGGTCTGAGCAGTACTTC
CDR3 protein: CASSQVPGSEQYF

D gene: TRBD2
V gene: TRBV7-9
clone size: .
J gene: TRBJ2-2
CDR3 DNA: TGTGCCAGCAGCGTCCGGACTAGCGGACAGCACACCGGGGAGCTGTTTTTT
CDR3 protein: CASSVRTSGQHTGELFF

D gene: TRBD2
V gene: TRBV27
clone size: .
J gene: TRBJ2-1
CDR3 DNA: TGTGCCAGCAGTTATAGCGGGAGCCACAATGAGCAGTTCTTC
CDR3 protein: CASSYSGSHNEQFF

D gene: TRBD2
V gene: TRBV6-1
clone size: few
J gene: TRBJ2-3
CDR3 DNA: TGTGCCAGCAGTGGACGTCTAGCGGGGGCCGAAGATACGCAGTATTTT
CDR3 protein: CASSGRLAGAEDTQYF

D gene: .
V gene: TRBV10-3
clone size: .
J gene: TRBJ2-6
CDR3 DNA: TGTGCCATCAGTGGGGACAAGGGACCCAGCTCTGGGGCCAACGTCCTGACTTTC
CDR3 protein: CAISGDKGPSSGANVLTF

D gene: .
V gene: TRBV27
clone size: .
J gene: TRBJ2-1
CDR3 DNA: TGTGCCAGCAGTCCCTTCGGGGGCAATGAGCAGTTCTTC
CDR3 protein: CASSPFGGNEQFF

D gene: TRBD1
V gene: TRBV27
clone size: many
J gene: TRBJ2-3
CDR3 DNA: TGTGCCAGCAGCTCCGGGACAGTTAGCACAGATACGCAGTATTTT
CDR3 protein: CASSSGTVSTDTQYF

D gene: .
V gene: TRBV24-1
clone size: .
J gene: TRBJ2-2
CDR3 DNA: TGTGCCACCAGTGACTCACAGGGTATCGGAACCGGGGAGCTGTTTTTT
CDR3 protein: CATSDSQGIGTGELFF

D gene: .
V gene: TRBV27
clone size: few
J gene: TRBJ1-1
CDR3 DNA: TGTGCCAGCAGTTTAAGTGGGGGGTCTCCTGGGGCTTTCTTT
CDR3 protein: CASSLSGGSPGAFF

D gene: .
V gene: TRBV12-3/TRBV12-4
clone size: many
J gene: TRBJ1-1
CDR3 DNA: TGTGCCAGCAGTTTGGGGTGGAACACTGAAGCTTTCTTT
CDR3 protein: CASSLGWNTEAFF

D gene: TRBD2
V gene: TRBV7-9
clone size: .
J gene: TRBJ2-3
CDR3 DNA: TGTGCCAGCAGCCCTAGGACTAGCGGGGGCACAGATACGCAGTATTTT
CDR3 protein: CASSPRTSGGTDTQYF

D gene: .
V gene: TRBV12-3/TRBV12-4
clone size: .
J gene: TRBJ1-3
CDR3 DNA: TGTGCCAGCAGTTTAAGTTCGGCTGGAAACACCATATATTTT
CDR3 protein: CASSLSSAGNTIYF

D gene: .
V gene: TRBV4-1
clone size: .
J gene: TRBJ2-7
CDR3 DNA: TGCGCCAGCAGCCCGCTGGGGACGACAACCTCCTACGAGCAGTACTTC
CDR3 protein: CASSPLGTTTSYEQYF

D gene: .
V gene: TRBV12-3/TRBV12-4
clone size: many
J gene: TRBJ2-1
CDR3 DNA: TGTGCCAGCATCACCGGACTGTACAATGAGCAGTTCTTC
CDR3 protein: CASITGLYNEQFF

D gene: .
V gene: TRBV7-2
clone size: .
J gene: TRBJ2-1
CDR3 DNA: TGTGCCAGCACCGGGGACGGAGCCTACAATGAGCAGTTCTTC
CDR3 protein: CASTGDGAYNEQFF

D gene: .
V gene: TRBV11-2
clone size: many
J gene: TRBJ2-3
CDR3 DNA: TGTGCCAGCAGCTTAGGGTTAGATACGCAGTATTTT
CDR3 protein: CASSLGLDTQYF

D gene: .
V gene: TRBV29-1
clone size: .
J gene: TRBJ2-1
CDR3 DNA: TGCAGCGTTCGGGATCCGGGACGAGGGTATGAGCAGTTCTTC
CDR3 protein: CSVRDPGRGYEQFF

D gene: .
V gene: TRBV27
clone size: .
J gene: TRBJ2-7
CDR3 DNA: TGTGCCAGCACCCCCCTTGACAGCTACGAGCAGTACTTC
CDR3 protein: CASTPLDSYEQYF

D gene: .
V gene: TRBV6-1
clone size: few
J gene: TRBJ1-1
CDR3 DNA: TGTGCCAGCAGTGAACCTGCACAGGGTGATACTGAAGCTTTCTTT
CDR3 protein: CASSEPAQGDTEAFF

D gene: TRBD2
V gene: TRBV29-1
clone size: many
J gene: TRBJ2-1
CDR3 DNA: TGCAGCCTGGGAGGGAGCGGGAGTATCAATGAGCAGTTCTTC
CDR3 protein: CSLGGSGSINEQFF

D gene: .
V gene: TRBV4-1
clone size: many
J gene: TRBJ2-1
CDR3 DNA: TGCGCCAGCAGCCAAGATCCTGCTACACCCGCCTCCTACAATGAGCAGTTCTTC
CDR3 protein: CASSQDPATPASYNEQFF

D gene: .
V gene: TRBV29-1
clone size: .
J gene: TRBJ1-2
CDR3 DNA: TGCAGCGTTGGAGACAGCGCACTTAGCTATGGCTACACCTTC
CDR3 protein: CSVGDSALSYGYTF

D gene: .
V gene: TRBV27
clone size: many
J gene: TRBJ2-7
CDR3 DNA: TGTGCCAGCAGCCCCGGGGTCTCCTACGAGCAGTACTTC
CDR3 protein: CASSPGVSYEQYF